The rows below give T cell receptor beta chains drawn from one sample of a study of OX40 agonist ivuxolimab in advanced cancers. Profiled with immunoSEQ multiplex PCR; TCRdb holds only in-frame clones, not every one. This sample carries about 77,000 clones, around nine tenths of them seen once, and the ten largest clones take 6.2%. Sequencing used CD4+ or CD8+ T cells sorted from blood, obtained in a trial of the OX40 agonist ivuxolimab. Source of these receptors: an adult with an advanced solid tumor such as melanoma, head and neck, liver or kidney cancer. Both conserved end residues are part of each CDR3. The D gene is left open where the match is weak. Some rows mark clone size as missing; the rest say once, few, many or name a class of expanded clone.

V gene	clone size	J gene	D gene	CDR3 DNA	CDR3 protein
TRBV6-1	-	TRBJ1-1	TRBD1	TGTGCCAGCAGTACCGACAGGGGTAACACTGAAGCTTTCTTT	CASSTDRGNTEAFF
TRBV5-1	-	TRBJ1-6	TRBD1	TGCGCCAGCAGCCGACAGGGCACGGATTCACCCCTCCACTTT	CASSRQGTDSPLHF
TRBV2	once	TRBJ2-1	TRBD2	TGTGCCAGTAGAAAATTAGCGGGAGGGGACAATGAGCAGTTCTTC	CASRKLAGGDNEQFF
TRBV9	-	TRBJ1-1	-	TGTGCCAGCAGCCCCCGACTCGGGAGGAACACTGAAGCTTTCTTT	CASSPRLGRNTEAFF
TRBV5-1	-	TRBJ2-1	TRBD2	TGCGCCAGCAGCTTGACGGGAGGGACTTACAATGAGCAGTTCTTC	CASSLTGGTYNEQFF
TRBV5-1	-	TRBJ1-1	-	TGCGCCAGCAGCTGGCAGCCGGGGCAGAACACTGAAGCTTTCTTT	CASSWQPGQNTEAFF
TRBV2	-	TRBJ2-2	-	TGTGCCAGCAGGTCAACGGGGTTCACCGGGGAGCTGTTTTTT	CASRSTGFTGELFF
TRBV5-4	-	TRBJ1-1	TRBD1	TGTGCCAGCAGCGCGGACAGGGGCCGACTAACTGAAGCTTTCTTT	CASSADRGRLTEAFF
TRBV5-3	-	TRBJ1-5	-	TGTGCCAGAAGCTTGGTCGGATTCTGGAGCAATCAGCCCCAGCATTTT	CARSLVGFWSNQPQHF
TRBV4-1	-	TRBJ2-7	-	TGCGCCAGCAGCCAAGACCGGGACGGCTACGAGCAGTACTTC	CASSQDRDGYEQYF
TRBV2	-	TRBJ1-4	TRBD1	TGTGCCAGCAGTCCTAGATGGACAGGGGGCGGCACAACTAATGAAAAACTGTTTTTT	CASSPRWTGGGTTNEKLFF
TRBV5-1	-	TRBJ2-6	TRBD1	TGCGCCAGCAGCTTCCTGGGACAGGGGGATCGTGGGGCCAACGTCCTGACTTTC	CASSFLGQGDRGANVLTF
TRBV6-5	once	TRBJ2-1	TRBD2	TGTGCCAGCAACCGGGGGGGTGAGCAGTTCTTC	CASNRGGEQFF
TRBV5-1	-	TRBJ2-2	-	TGCGCCAGCAGCCTGTATGGGGGCGCGGGCACCGGGGAGCTGTTTTTT	CASSLYGGAGTGELFF
TRBV21-1	once	TRBJ1-1	-	TGTGCCAGCCGTGAAGCTTTCTTT	CASREAFF
TRBV19	-	TRBJ2-3	TRBD2	TGTGCCAGTACCTTACTAGCGGGAAAGACAGATACGCAGTATTTT	CASTLLAGKTDTQYF
TRBV5-1	-	TRBJ2-2	TRBD2	TGCGCCAGCAGCGATGGACTAGCGGGGGGAAGTAGGGAGCTGTTTTTT	CASSDGLAGGSRELFF
TRBV27	few	TRBJ2-7	TRBD1	TGTGCCAGCAGTTACGAGGGACAGAATCCCTACGAGCAGTACTTC	CASSYEGQNPYEQYF
TRBV11-3	-	TRBJ1-1	-	TGCGCCAGCAGCCAAGAGGCAGAGGGGTATTTGAGAACTGAAGCTTTCTTT	CASSQEAEGYLRTEAFF
TRBV2	-	TRBJ2-7	-	TGTGCCAGCAGTGTGGAATTTTACGAGCAGTACTTC	CASSVEFYEQYF
TRBV19	once	TRBJ2-2	-	TGTGCCAGTAGTGGGAGGACAGCCTCATTGTTGTGGAACACCGGGGAGCTGTTTTTT	CASSGRTASLLWNTGELFF
TRBV11-2	-	TRBJ2-5	TRBD2	TGTGCCAGCAGCCCCTTCGGGGGGGGCGGGTTAGGGGAGACCCAGTACTTC	CASSPFGGGGLGETQYF